Below, 3 T cell receptor beta chains from the same sample are listed, as sequenced in a study of T cells in Graves' hyperthyroidism and ophthalmopathy. RNA transcripts were the template for amplifying TCR beta CDR3 regions. HTBI primers were the set used in a first-round RT-PCR of the TCR CDR3. TCRdb reprocessed the multiplex PCR reads with MiXCR, giving one entry per CDR3 protein. The repertoire consists of around 390,000 distinct CDR3 sequences, with 13% to 15% occurring once and the leading ten covering roughly 21%. The sample comprised blood. Receptor source: a young woman with Graves' ophthalmopathy.

CDR3 loop: CASSTTNRDRGKSYEQYF. In nucleotides, the CDR3 is TGTGCCAGCAGCACCACAAACCGGGACAGGGGCAAATCCTACGAGCAGTACTTC. The V and J genes are TRBV11-2 and TRBJ2-7; 10 bases line up with TRBD1. The V gene end was trimmed by 5 bases and the J gene end by 1 base; junction bases not matched to a gene: 14. This CDR3 comprises 18 residues. Germline values: CDR1 SGHAT, CDR2 FQNNGV.

This clonotype was picked up many times. V and J are TRBV11-3 and TRBJ1-1, with D unresolved. Trimming took off 2 bases at V and 7 bases at J, with 8 bases between the two ends. The CDR3 is 12 amino acids. Germline lookup yields CDR1 SGHNT and CDR2 YENEEA. The CDR3 DNA reads TGTGCCAGCAGCTTACAACAGATTGAAGCTTTCTTT. Amino acid sequence: CASSLQQIEAFF.

Details on this clonotype: A much bigger clone sits one base away, suggesting this may be a read error. The rearrangement uses TRBV27 and TRBJ2-3, with TRBD2 matching over 13 bases. Germline V gives CDR1 MNHEY, CDR2 SMNVEV (reference sequence). The CDR3 contains 18 residues. V lost 5 bases, J lost 4 bases, and 12 bases stayed unmatched. The DNA of the CDR3 is TGTGCCAGCAGTCTACGCCCGACTAGCGGGGGGATCCCAGATACGCAGTATTTT. This encodes CASSLRPTSGGIPDTQYF.